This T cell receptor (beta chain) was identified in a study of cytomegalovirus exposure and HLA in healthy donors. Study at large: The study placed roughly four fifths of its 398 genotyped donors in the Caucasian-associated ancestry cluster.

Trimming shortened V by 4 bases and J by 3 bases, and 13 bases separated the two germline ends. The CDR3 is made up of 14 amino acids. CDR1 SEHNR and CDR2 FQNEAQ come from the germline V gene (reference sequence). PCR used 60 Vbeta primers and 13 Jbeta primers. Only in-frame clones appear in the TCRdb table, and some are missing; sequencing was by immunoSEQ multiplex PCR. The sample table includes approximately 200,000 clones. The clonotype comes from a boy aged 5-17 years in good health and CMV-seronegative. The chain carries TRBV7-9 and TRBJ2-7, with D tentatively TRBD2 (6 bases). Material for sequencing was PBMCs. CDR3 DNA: TGTGCCAGCAGCTCCCGGGGCGGGGTCTACGAGCAGTACTTC. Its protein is CASSSRGGVYEQYF. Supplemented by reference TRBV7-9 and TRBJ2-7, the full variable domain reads DTGVSQNPRHKITKRGQNVTFRCDPISEHNRLYWYRQTLGQGPEFLTYFQNEAQLEKSRLLSDRFSAERPKGSFSTLEIQRTEQGDSAMYLCASSSRGGVYEQYFGPGTRLTVT.